This TCR beta chain was retrieved from a study of T cell changes during pregnancy in multiple sclerosis. The method was immunoSEQ multiplex PCR; TCRdb's version includes in-frame clones alone and lacks a portion of them. The repertoire holds about 38,000 clones, with 75% to 95% as singletons. Germline CDR1 and CDR2: SGDLS and YYNGEE. There are 15 residues in the CDR3. V was clipped by 3 bases and J by 3 bases; unmatched bases: 6. The TCR comes from a female donor in good health, enrolled as a control in a pregnancy study. Sequencing used CD4+ T cells from peripheral blood mononuclear cells, obtained in the third trimester of pregnancy. The chain couples TRBV9 to TRBJ2-1; 7 positions match TRBD1. CDR3: CASSAPGQNYNEQFF. CDR3 nucleotide sequence: TGTGCCAGCAGCGCCCCGGGACAGAACTACAATGAGCAGTTCTTC.